The source of this T cell receptor beta chain is a study of PD-1 blockade in mismatch repair-deficient tumors (dated by TCRdb to 2015 to 2018). Looking at the study overall: Between late 2013 and September 2016, the trial enrolled around 89 consecutive patients with approximately eleven mismatch repair-deficient cancer types, every one of whom had been previously treated and was progressing. Deep sequencing of TCR CDR3 regions was used to track tumor-associated T cell clones in peripheral blood of patients responding to PD-1 blockade. What the work shows at the level of the full study, not this receptor alone: After pembrolizumab, tumor-resident clones, which were often undetectable in blood before treatment, expanded rapidly and then contracted, generally ahead of radiologic responses.

The library came from the immunoSEQ multiplex PCR assay. This is the immuneACCESS table as TCRdb keeps it, with only in-frame sequences that have V and J called. A part of the clones is gone; compared with another copy, unresolved V genes explain less than half, and the rest is unexplained. The sample data list roughly 120,000 clones, and more than 70% of these were observed just once. The ten largest make up around 11% of the sample. For every enrolled patient, mismatch repair deficiency was confirmed by either polymerase chain reaction or immunohistochemistry. TCR sequencing was carried out for three patients who responded to pembrolizumab therapy. The phase II trial prospectively evaluated PD-1 blockade with pembrolizumab in advanced mismatch repair-deficient cancers, independent of tissue of origin. Peripheral blood T cell samples were collected serially, before PD-1 blockade began and at several time points afterward. Blood sampling times were reported as weeks after the first pembrolizumab dose.

A note on this clone: The clone's antigen remains unknown. No clone much larger than this one lies a single base away; base qualities are absent.

V gives up 5 bases and J gives up 3 bases, and the segment between their germline ends measures 9 bases. The CDR3, cysteine through phenylalanine, is 13 amino acids long. Of the read, only the CDR3 DNA is kept; its 39 bases are in frame from base 1. The germline V gene specifies MDHEN as CDR1 and SYDVKM as CDR2. The sample in question was peripheral blood, obtained approximately 72 weeks after starting pembrolizumab. The clonotype originates from an adult with mismatch repair-deficient cancer. The chain was built from TRBV28 and TRBJ2-3; the D gene is possibly TRBD1, with 5 bases matching. The CDR3 region has the sequence CASSPSGTDTQYF. The DNA reads as follows: TGTGCCAGCAGTCCCTCAGGGACAGATACGCAGTATTTT.